These 6 T cell receptor beta chains share one sample of origin, sequenced in a study of blood T cell repertoires in COVID-19. Profiled with immunoSEQ multiplex PCR; TCRdb holds only in-frame clones, not every one. Of tens of thousands of clones in the sample, 80% were seen once. The specimen was peripheral blood. These receptors all come from a man aged 55-75 years with acute or convalescent COVID-19.

The chain joins TRBV18 to TRBJ2-6; a weak D match, TRBD1 (5 bases). Germline V gene sequence: CDR1 KGHSH, CDR2 LQKENI. V lost 3 bases and J lost 2, with 11 bases in between. This CDR3 contains 16 residues. In DNA form, the CDR3 reads TGTGCCAGCTCACCTCAAGTGGGGCCTGGGGCCAACGTCCTGACTTTC. Its protein product is CASSPQVGPGANVLTF.

This clone showed up just once. The chain employs TRBV3-1 (or the pseudogene TRBV3-2) and TRBJ2-4; 11 bases fit TRBD2. The CDR3 sequence is 17 residues long. CDR1 is LGHDT and CDR2 is YNNKEL in the germline V gene (reference sequence). V lost 1 base and J lost 4; bases outside the gene matches: 6. The CDR3 spells CASSQAARTSGKNIQYF. CDR3 DNA sequence: TGTGCCAGCAGCCAAGCCGCCCGGACTAGCGGGAAAAACATTCAGTACTTC.

This chain joins TRBV6-6 and TRBJ2-3, with a weak D call TRBD1 (6 bases). The CDR3 sequence is 13 residues long. Looked up from germline, CDR1 is MNHNY and CDR2 is SVGAGI (reference sequence). V shed 4 bases and J shed 5 bases, with 10 bases lying between them. The CDR3 nucleotides are TGTGCCAGCAGTTTCACAGGGTTAGATACGCAGTATTTT. This sequence encodes CASSFTGLDTQYF.

This chain links TRBV7-6 with TRBJ1-1, with D perhaps matching TRBD1 (6 bases). V shed 0 bases and J shed 1 base, with 9 bases lying between them. CDR1 SGHVS and CDR2 FNYEAQ come from the germline V gene. The CDR3 sequence is 15 residues long. The CDR3 spells CASSLAPGQNTEAFF. CDR3 in DNA: TGTGCCAGCAGCTTAGCGCCGGGACAGAACACTGAAGCTTTCTTT.

The chain is built from TRBV30 and TRBJ2-6; D perhaps matches TRBD1 (6 bases). V lost 8 bases to trimming and J lost 0 bases, with 11 bases between them. The CDR3 loop spans 14 amino acids. Per the germline V gene, CDR1 is GTSNPN and CDR2 is SVGIG (reference sequence). This CDR3 is CAHSRGSGANVLTF. CDR3 in DNA: TGTGCCCACAGCAGGGGCTCTGGGGCCAACGTCCTGACTTTC.

This clone was recorded a few times. V and J are TRBV7-9 and TRBJ2-2; 8 bases are a match to TRBD1. Germline lookup yields CDR1 SEHNR and CDR2 FQNEAQ (reference sequence). V dropped 4 bases and J dropped 9; count of bases not matched to a gene: 10. This CDR3 has 15 residues. The CDR3 coding sequence is TGTGCCAGCAGCTCCCTGGACAGGGCTATCCGGGAGCTGTTTTTT. Its protein is CASSSLDRAIRELFF.